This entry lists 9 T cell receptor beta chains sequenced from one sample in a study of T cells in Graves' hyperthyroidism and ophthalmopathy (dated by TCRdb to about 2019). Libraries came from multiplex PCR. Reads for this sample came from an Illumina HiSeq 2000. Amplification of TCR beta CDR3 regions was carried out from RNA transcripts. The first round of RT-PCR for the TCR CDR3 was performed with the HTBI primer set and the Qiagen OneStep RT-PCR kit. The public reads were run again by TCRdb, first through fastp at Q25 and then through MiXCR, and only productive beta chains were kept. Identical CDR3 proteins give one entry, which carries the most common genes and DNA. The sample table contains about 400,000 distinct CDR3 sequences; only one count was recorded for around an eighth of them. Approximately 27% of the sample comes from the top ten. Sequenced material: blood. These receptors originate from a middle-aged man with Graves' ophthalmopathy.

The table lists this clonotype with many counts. This chain's CDR3 is CASGRDTEAFF. The CDR3 DNA reads as TGTGCCTCGGGGAGGGACACTGAAGCTTTCTTT. This chain connects TRBV10-3 to TRBJ1-1; D uncertain. Per the germline V gene, CDR1 is ENHRY and CDR2 is SYGVKD. Trimming left V 11 bases short and J 3 bases short, with 10 bases between. CDR3 length: 11 amino acids.

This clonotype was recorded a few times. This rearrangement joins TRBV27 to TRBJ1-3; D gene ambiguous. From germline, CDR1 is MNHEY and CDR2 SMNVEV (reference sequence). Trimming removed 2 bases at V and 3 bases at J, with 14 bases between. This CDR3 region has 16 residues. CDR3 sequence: CASSLGQPQIGNTIYF. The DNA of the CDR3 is TGTGCCAGCAGTTTAGGTCAGCCACAAATTGGAAACACCATATATTTT.

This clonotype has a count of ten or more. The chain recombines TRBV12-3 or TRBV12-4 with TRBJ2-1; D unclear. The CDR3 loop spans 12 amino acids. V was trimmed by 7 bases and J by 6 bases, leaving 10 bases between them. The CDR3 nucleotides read TGTGCCAGCACTCAGCTACCCAATGAGCAGTTCTTC. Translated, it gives CASTQLPNEQFF.

CDR3 amino acids: CSARTGGGELFF. The CDR3 bases are TGCAGTGCCAGGACAGGGGGCGGGGAGCTGTTTTTT. V and J are TRBV20-1 and TRBJ2-2, with 10 bases lining up with TRBD1. This CDR3 spans 12 amino acids. Per germline, CDR1 DFQATT and CDR2 SNEGSKA (reference sequence). V was pared by 6 bases and J by 7 bases, with 2 bases of the junction left unmatched.

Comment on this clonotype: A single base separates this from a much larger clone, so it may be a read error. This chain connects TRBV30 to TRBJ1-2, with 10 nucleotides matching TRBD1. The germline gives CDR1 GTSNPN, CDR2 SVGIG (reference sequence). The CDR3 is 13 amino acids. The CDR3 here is CVWRRDRGYGYTF. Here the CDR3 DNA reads TGTGTCTGGAGAAGGGACAGGGGATATGGCTACACCTTC.

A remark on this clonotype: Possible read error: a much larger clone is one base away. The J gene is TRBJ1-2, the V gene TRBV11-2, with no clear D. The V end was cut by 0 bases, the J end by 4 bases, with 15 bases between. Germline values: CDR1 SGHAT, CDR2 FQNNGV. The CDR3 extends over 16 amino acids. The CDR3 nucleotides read TGTGCCAGCAGCTTAGATTTGGCCGTTGCTAGCTATGGCTACACCTTC. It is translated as CASSLDLAVASYGYTF.

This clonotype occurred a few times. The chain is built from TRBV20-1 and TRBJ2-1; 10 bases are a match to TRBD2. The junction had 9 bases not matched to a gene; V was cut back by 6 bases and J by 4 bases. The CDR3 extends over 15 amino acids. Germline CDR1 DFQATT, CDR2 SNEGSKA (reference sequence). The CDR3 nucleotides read TGCAGTGCCCTTACCACTAGCGGGACTTACAATGAGCAGTTCTTC. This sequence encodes CSALTTSGTYNEQFF.

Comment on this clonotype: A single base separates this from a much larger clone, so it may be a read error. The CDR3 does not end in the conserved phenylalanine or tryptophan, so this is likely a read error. CDR3 residues: CASSTGNLQETQYL. The CDR3 nucleotides read TGTGCTAGCAGCACCGGGAACCTACAAGAGACCCAGTACCTC. J is TRBJ2-5 and V is TRBV7-7, with a possible D match to TRBD2 (5 bases). The CDR3 runs 14 residues. The germline V gene has CDR1 SSHAT and CDR2 FNYEAQ (reference sequence).

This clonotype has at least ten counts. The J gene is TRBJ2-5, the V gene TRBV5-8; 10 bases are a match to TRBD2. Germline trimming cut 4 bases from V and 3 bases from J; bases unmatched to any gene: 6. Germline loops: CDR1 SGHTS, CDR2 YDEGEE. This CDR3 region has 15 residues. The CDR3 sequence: CASSGQGLAKETQYF. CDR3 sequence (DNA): TGTGCCAGCAGCGGCCAGGGACTAGCGAAAGAGACCCAGTACTTC.